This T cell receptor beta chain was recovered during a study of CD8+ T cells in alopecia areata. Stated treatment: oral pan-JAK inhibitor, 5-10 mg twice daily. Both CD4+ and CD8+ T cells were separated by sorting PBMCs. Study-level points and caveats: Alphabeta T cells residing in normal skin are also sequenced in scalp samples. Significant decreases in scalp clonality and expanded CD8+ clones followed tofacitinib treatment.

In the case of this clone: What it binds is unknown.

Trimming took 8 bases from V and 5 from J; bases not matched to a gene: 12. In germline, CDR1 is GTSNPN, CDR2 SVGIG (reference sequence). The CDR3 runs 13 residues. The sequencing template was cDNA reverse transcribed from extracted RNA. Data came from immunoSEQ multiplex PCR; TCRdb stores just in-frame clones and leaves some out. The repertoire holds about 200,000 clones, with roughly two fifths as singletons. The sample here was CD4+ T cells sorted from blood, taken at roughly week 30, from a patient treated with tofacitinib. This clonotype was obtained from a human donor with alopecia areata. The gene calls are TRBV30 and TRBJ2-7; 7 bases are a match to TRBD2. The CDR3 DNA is TGTGCCGGTAAAGCGGGGTCTTCTAACGAGCAGTACTTC. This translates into CAGKAGSSNEQYF.